This TCR beta chain was recovered during a study of blood T cell repertoires in COVID-19. The overall study: Nucleic acid was either cDNA or gDNA, and it came from T cells, B-cell-depleted T cells, or PBMCs.

Trimming took off 10 bases at V and 2 bases at J, with 15 bases between the two ends. This CDR3 spans 15 amino acids. Germline CDR1 is MNHEY and CDR2 is SVGAGI. As handled by the study authors: Reference gene primers were amplified, and this amplification served to estimate nucleated cell counts. Measured with immunoSEQ multiplex PCR; TCRdb has only the in-frame clones, and not every one. V and J calls plus clone size are reproduced from that table; the DNA served to infer D and trimming. The sample carries roughly 340,000 clones, around nine tenths recorded once. The TCR comes from a young woman who had recovered from COVID-19. The V call is TRBV6-5, the J call TRBJ2-6; possible D gene TRBD2, 5 bases. The sequenced sample was peripheral blood. The CDR3 sequence: CAIAVRGAGANVLTF. The CDR3 DNA sequence: TGTGCCATAGCCGTCCGGGGAGCTGGGGCCAACGTCCTGACTTTC.